This entry concerns a single T cell receptor (beta chain). No antigen is known for it. The length of the CDR3 is 13 residues. The V end lost 1 base, the J end lost 8 bases, and 8 bases lay between the germline ends. From germline, CDR1 is MNHEY and CDR2 SMNVEV (reference sequence). Here immunoSEQ multiplex PCR was the method, and the copy in TCRdb shows in-frame clones only, minus some. The sample carries about 2.1 million clones, roughly 95% recorded once. The data are from a study of shared clonotypes between healthy human individuals. Regarding the study as a whole: Sequencing depth was predicted to influence how clonotypes are shared among donors. The study generally estimated greater richness for naive than memory subsets. Compared with clonotypes that all four donors shared, non-shared clonotypes had lower generation probabilities.

Naive CD8 cells, CD45RO-negative and positively selected for CCR7, excluded terminally differentiated effector memory CD45RA+ cells. This receptor was taken from a man aged 18 to 29 in good health. Some clones in this sample may be carry-over from other donors' samples. Sequenced: naive CD8+ T cells from PBMCs. The genes are TRBV27 and TRBJ2-2; D not resolved. The CDR3, as DNA: TGTGCCAGCAGTTTATGGCTTCGGGGGGAGCTGTTTTTT. Its protein product is CASSLWLRGELFF.